The entry below gives a single T cell receptor (beta chain) sequence along with its context. This clonotype was detected a few times. It has no known antigen specificity. Base qualities are not at hand, and no much larger clone is one base apart. The germline V gene supplies CDR1 MNHEY and CDR2 SVGEGT. From the cysteine through the phenylalanine, the CDR3 covers 15 amino acids. Solely the CDR3 DNA is kept, with 45 bases framed from the first base. V is shortened by 6 bases, J by 1 base, and the region joining them spans 15 bases. Amplification of TCR beta CDR3 regions was carried out from RNA transcripts. The TCR CDR3 was subjected to a first round of RT-PCR using the HTBI primer set and the Qiagen OneStep RT-PCR kit. Libraries were constructed in a second round of multiplex PCR, after which size selection and purification were performed. Libraries were sequenced paired-end with 100 bp reads on an Illumina HiSeq2000. As for the original processing: SOAPnuke was used to process the raw data, with reads discarded if the reads contained adapters or uncalled bases, had a mean Phred below 15, or lacked an exact constant-primer or identifier match. High-quality paired reads were merged using COPE v1.2.5, and each unique nucleotide sequence was defined as a clonotype. MiTCR v1.1 was used to align clonotypes to the IMGT TRBV, TRBD and TRBJ reference segments. Analysis was restricted to V-J combinations with a frequency above 0.0001, which covered roughly 99% of repertoires. The TCS score was defined as F50 (clonal expansion) divided by E x V (chaos), with BLOSUM62-based TCRdist calculated between CDR3 peptides within each V-J. Welch's t-statistics and random forest reduced 514 V-J features to roughly 13, which were used in a naive Bayes classifier (R e1071). TCRdb ran its own pipeline on the public reads, namely fastp trimming at Q25 and MiXCR clone calling, and kept in-frame beta chains. Rows are unified per CDR3 protein, each entry keeping the most common DNA and genes. TCRdb's processing, not the study's, gives the V and J calls here. The sample table lists approximately 610,000 distinct CDR3 sequences, approximately 15% of them with a count of one. Of the sample, around a sixth is held by the ten largest clones.

These data are taken from a study of T cells in Graves' hyperthyroidism and ophthalmopathy (dated by TCRdb to between 2018 and 2020). Some background on the complete study: Peripheral blood samples were taken at the time of initial diagnosis, prior to any treatment. TCR V-J signatures able to tell the groups apart were searched for in a discovery cohort of 90 to 100 patients, of whom 40 to 45 had Graves' ophthalmopathy and under 65 had stable Graves' hyperthyroidism. Prospective prediction of ophthalmopathy was tested in an independent validation cohort consisting of 18 to 20 hyperthyroidism patients and more than 15 patients who later progressed to ophthalmopathy. The 100 or so discovery patients were divided at random into training and test sets in a 7:3 ratio. In addition, the study compared T-cell repertoires in thyroid tissue and in blood from 6 or 7 Graves' hyperthyroidism patients. After sampling, hyperthyroidism patients received methimazole starting at 30 mg daily, and ophthalmopathy patients received high-dose intravenous methylprednisolone. The paper describes TCR Vbeta CDR3 sequencing of some 130 peripheral blood samples, made up of 43 ophthalmopathy patients, roughly 72 hyperthyroidism patients and about 17 progressor patients.

Stable Graves' hyperthyroidism was defined as the absence of progression to ophthalmopathy over 18 months of follow-up. Hyperthyroidism patients were newly diagnosed, with disease duration under 2 months, and aged 18 to 65 years. Exclusion was applied to patients with uncontrolled infections, other autoimmune diseases, pregnancy or lactation. Diagnoses relied on clinical symptoms, serum thyroxine and TRAb, thyroid ultrasound and orbital computed tomography. PBMCs were isolated from 10 ml of fresh peripheral blood by Ficoll-Paque density gradient centrifugation. Total RNA was extracted with Trizol reagent, and quality was checked on an Agilent 2100 Bioanalyzer. What the work shows at the level of the full study, not this receptor alone: Blood samples also contained most of the expanded thyroid clonotypes (frequency above 0.001), which suggests that blood repertoires may reflect thyroid immune responses. No statistical method was used to fix the sample size in advance, and group allocation was not hidden from the investigators. In validation, the model predicted progression to ophthalmopathy with 65% to 71% sensitivity and roughly 75% specificity, a median of roughly seven months before onset. Ophthalmopathy was separated from stable hyperthyroidism by a 13 V-J signature model, with 87.88% sensitivity and roughly 81% specificity obtained in cross-validation and 80%/75% obtained in testing.

This receptor chain uses TRBV6-2 or TRBV6-3 and TRBJ1-1; the D segment could be TRBD1, given 6 matching bases. The clonotype was recovered from a woman aged 18-29 years with Graves' hyperthyroidism. The material sequenced was blood. The DNA sequence is TGTGCCAGCAGCCCCCCGGGGGCGCAGAACACTGAAGCTTTCTTT. This translates into CASSPPGAQNTEAFF.